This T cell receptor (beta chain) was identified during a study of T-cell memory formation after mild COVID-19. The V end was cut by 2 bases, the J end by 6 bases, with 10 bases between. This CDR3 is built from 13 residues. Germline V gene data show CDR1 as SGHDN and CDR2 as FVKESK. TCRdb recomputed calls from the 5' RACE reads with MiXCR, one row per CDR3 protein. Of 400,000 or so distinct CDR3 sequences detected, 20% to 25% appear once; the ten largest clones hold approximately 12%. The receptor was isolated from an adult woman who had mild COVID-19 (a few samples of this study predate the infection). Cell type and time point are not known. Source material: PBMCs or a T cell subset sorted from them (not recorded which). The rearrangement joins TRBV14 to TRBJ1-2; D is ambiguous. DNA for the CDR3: TGTGCCAGCAGCCAAACCGGGGTGGATGGCTACACCTTC. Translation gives CASSQTGVDGYTF.